The present TCR beta chain was sequenced within a study of cytomegalovirus exposure and HLA in healthy donors. Vbeta (60) and Jbeta (13) primers were used in the PCR. Some clones are missing from TCRdb's copy, which holds only in-frame ones; the method was immunoSEQ multiplex PCR. The sample lists 160,000 or so clones; approximately 85% were seen once. Input material: PBMCs. This TCR was sampled from a woman in her late teens or twenties in good health and CMV-seronegative.

In DNA, the CDR3 is TGTGCCTGGAGGAACGGGGGGGTGGACACCGGGGAGCTGTTTTTT. Protein sequence: CAWRNGGVDTGELFF. The rearrangement joins TRBV30 to TRBJ2-2, with 8 bases fitting TRBD2. Trimming at V came to 3 bases and at J to 3 bases, leaving 6 bases not matched to a gene. CDR1 and CDR2 from the germline V gene are GTSNPN and SVGIG (reference sequence). This CDR3 spans 15 amino acids.